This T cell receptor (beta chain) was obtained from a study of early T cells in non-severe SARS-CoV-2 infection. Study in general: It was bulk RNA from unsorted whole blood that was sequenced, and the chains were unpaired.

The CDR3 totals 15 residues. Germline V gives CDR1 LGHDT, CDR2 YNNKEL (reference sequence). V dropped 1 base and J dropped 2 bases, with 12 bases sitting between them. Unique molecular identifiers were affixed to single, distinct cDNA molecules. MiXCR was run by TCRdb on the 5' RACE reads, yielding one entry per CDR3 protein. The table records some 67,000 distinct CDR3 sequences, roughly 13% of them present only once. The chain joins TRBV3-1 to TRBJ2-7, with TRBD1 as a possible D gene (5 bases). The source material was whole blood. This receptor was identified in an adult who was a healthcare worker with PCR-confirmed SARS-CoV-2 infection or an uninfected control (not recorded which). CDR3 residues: CASSQGMDTAYEQYF. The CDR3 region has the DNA TGTGCCAGCAGCCAAGGGATGGACACCGCCTACGAGCAGTACTTC.